The entry below gives a single TCR beta chain sequence along with its context. Its matching antigen is unknown. The sample originates from a study of shared clonotypes between healthy human individuals. The CDR3 runs to 15 residues. Germline values: CDR1 PRHDT, CDR2 FYEKMQ (reference sequence). V lost 5 bases to trimming and J lost 7 bases, with 18 bases between them. Study-wide findings and caveats: Non-shared clonotypes displayed generation probabilities falling below those of clonotypes present in all four donors.

Here immunoSEQ multiplex PCR was the method, and the copy in TCRdb shows in-frame clones only, minus some. Of 1.4 million to 1.5 million clones in the sample, over 95% were seen once. This clonotype was obtained from a man aged 25-45 years in good health. Sequencing was carried out using naive CD4+ T cells sorted from blood. Subset defined: CD45RA+ positively selected. The gene calls are TRBV13 and TRBJ2-1; D is perhaps TRBD2 (5 bases). The CDR3 region has the DNA TGTGCCAGCAGCCCCCGTGGAGCGGTCCTAAATGAGCAGTTCTTC. It specifies CASSPRGAVLNEQFF.